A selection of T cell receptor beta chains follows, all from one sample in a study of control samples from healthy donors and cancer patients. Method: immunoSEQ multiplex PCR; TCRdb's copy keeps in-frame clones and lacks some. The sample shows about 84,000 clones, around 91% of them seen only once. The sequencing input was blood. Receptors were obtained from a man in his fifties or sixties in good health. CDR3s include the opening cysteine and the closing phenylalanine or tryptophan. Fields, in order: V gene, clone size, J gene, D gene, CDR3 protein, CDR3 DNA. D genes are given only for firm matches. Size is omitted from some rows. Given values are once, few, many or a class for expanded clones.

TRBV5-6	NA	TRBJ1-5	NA	CASSLGRVEQPQHF	TGTGCCAGCAGCTTGGGCAGGGTCGAGCAGCCCCAGCATTTT
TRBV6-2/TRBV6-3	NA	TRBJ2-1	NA	CASSTQGLEQFF	TGTGCCAGCAGTACACAGGGTCTTGAGCAGTTCTTC
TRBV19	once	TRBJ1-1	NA	CASSAGWGTEAFF	TGTGCCAGTAGTGCAGGCTGGGGCACTGAAGCTTTCTTT
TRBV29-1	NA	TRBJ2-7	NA	CSVGQGGEQYF	TGCAGCGTTGGTCAGGGAGGCGAGCAGTACTTC
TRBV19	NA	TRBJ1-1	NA	CASNGGFSTEAFF	TGTGCCAGTAATGGGGGATTTAGCACTGAAGCTTTCTTT
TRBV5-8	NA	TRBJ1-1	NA	CASSLTALNTEAFF	TGTGCCAGCAGCCTGACAGCTCTAAACACTGAAGCTTTCTTT
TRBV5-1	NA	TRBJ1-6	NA	CASSLDGRRSYNSPLHF	TGCGCCAGCAGCTTGGACGGGAGGCGCTCCTATAATTCACCCCTCCACTTT
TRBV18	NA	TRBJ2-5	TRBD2	CASSRYGGGSQETQYF	TGTGCCAGCTCACGTTACGGCGGGGGGTCCCAAGAGACCCAGTACTTC
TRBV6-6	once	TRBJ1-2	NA	CASSYRDGNYGYTF	TGTGCCAGCAGTTACAGGGACGGTAACTATGGCTACACCTTC
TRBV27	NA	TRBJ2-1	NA	CASGSGRYNEQFF	TGTGCCAGCGGATCGGGACGGTACAATGAGCAGTTCTTC
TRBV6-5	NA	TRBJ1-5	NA	CASMAGTNQPQHF	TGTGCCAGCATGGCAGGCACTAATCAGCCCCAGCATTTT
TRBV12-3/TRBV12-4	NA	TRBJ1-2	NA	CASSSSLGGYTF	TGTGCCAGCAGTTCCAGTTTAGGTGGCTACACCTTC
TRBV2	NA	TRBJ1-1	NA	CASNPKNTEAFF	TGTGCCAGCAATCCGAAGAACACTGAAGCTTTCTTT
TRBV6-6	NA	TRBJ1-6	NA	CASSLEAGQSSPLHF	TGTGCCAGCAGTCTCGAGGCAGGGCAAAGTTCACCCCTCCACTTT
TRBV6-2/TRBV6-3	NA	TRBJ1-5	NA	CASSYLGGPQHF	TGTGCCAGCAGTTATCTCGGGGGGCCCCAGCATTTT
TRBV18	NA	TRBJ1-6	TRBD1	CASSPLIPGQGNSPLHF	TGTGCCAGCTCACCACTGATCCCGGGACAGGGCAATTCACCCCTCCACTTT
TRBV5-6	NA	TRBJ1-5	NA	CASSFGVNQPQHF	TGTGCCAGCAGCTTCGGGGTAAATCAGCCCCAGCATTTT
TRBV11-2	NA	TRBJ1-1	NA	CASSLQGVATEAFF	TGTGCCAGCAGCCTACAAGGGGTAGCCACTGAAGCTTTCTTT
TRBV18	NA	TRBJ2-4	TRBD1	CASSYSGTGDPQLAKNIQYF	TGTGCCAGCTCATACTCCGGGACAGGGGATCCGCAGCTAGCCAAAAACATTCAGTACTTC
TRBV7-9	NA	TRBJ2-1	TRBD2	CASSSGLAGVNEQFF	TGTGCCAGCAGTTCAGGACTAGCGGGGGTCAATGAGCAGTTCTTC
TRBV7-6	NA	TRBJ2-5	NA	CASSVGGSGQETQYF	TGTGCCAGCAGCGTAGGGGGGAGCGGTCAAGAGACCCAGTACTTC
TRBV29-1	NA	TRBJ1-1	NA	CSVAQVVNTEAFF	TGCAGCGTCGCACAGGTAGTGAACACTGAAGCTTTCTTT
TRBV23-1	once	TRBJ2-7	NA	CASSLGGIHEQYF	TGCGCCAGCAGTCTTGGGGGTATCCACGAGCAGTACTTC
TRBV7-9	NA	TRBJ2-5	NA	CASSLYRQGGETQYF	TGTGCCAGCAGCTTATATCGGCAGGGAGGAGAGACCCAGTACTTC
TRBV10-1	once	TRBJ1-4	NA	CASSESGTEKLFF	TGCGCCAGCAGTGAGTCAGGGACTGAAAAACTGTTTTTT
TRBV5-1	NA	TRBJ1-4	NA	CASSFLVRLLEKLFF	TGCGCCAGCAGCTTCCTTGTTCGTTTGCTAGAAAAACTGTTTTTT
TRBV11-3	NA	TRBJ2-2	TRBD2	CASSFTPTSQGTGELFF	TGTGCCAGCAGCTTCACCCCGACTAGCCAAGGCACCGGGGAGCTGTTTTTT